This T cell receptor (beta chain) originates from a study of T cells in Graves' hyperthyroidism and ophthalmopathy. General study points: Blood also carried most thyroid clonotypes expanded above 0.001.

This clonotype was found many times. What it binds is not known. RNA transcripts gave rise to amplified TCR beta CDR3 regions. During a first-round RT-PCR of the TCR CDR3, the HTBI primer set was used. TCRdb reprocessed the multiplex PCR reads with MiXCR, giving one entry per CDR3 protein. The sample carries 350,000 to 400,000 distinct CDR3 sequences, roughly 14% recorded once. Exclusion of patients followed from uncontrolled infection, other autoimmune disease, pregnancy or lactation. V shed 4 bases and J shed 4 bases, with 14 bases lying between them. The CDR3 contains 14 residues. Germline CDR1 reads LNHNV; CDR2 reads YYDKDF (reference sequence).

Material for sequencing was blood. The chain couples TRBV15 to TRBJ2-7; D gene uncertain. The TCR originated in a woman between 55 and 75 years old with Graves' hyperthyroidism. CDR3 amino acids: CATSKQTPPYEQYF. The CDR3 DNA follows: TGTGCCACCAGCAAACAAACCCCACCATACGAGCAGTACTTC.